This T cell receptor beta chain was observed in a study of T cell changes during pregnancy in multiple sclerosis. The CDR3 has 15 residues. The V gene end was trimmed by 0 bases and the J gene end by 7 bases; junction bases not matched to a gene: 6. The germline CDR1 and CDR2 sequences are PRHDT and FYEKMQ (reference sequence). The table came from immunoSEQ multiplex PCR; TCRdb's copy has only in-frame clones and leaves some out. The sample shows some 70,000 clones, 91% of them seen only once. The genes are TRBV13 and TRBJ1-5; 7 bases are shared with TRBD1. This sequence was found in a female donor with multiple sclerosis, enrolled in a pregnancy study. Specimen: CD8+ T cells from peripheral blood mononuclear cells, collected before pregnancy. CDR3 coding DNA: TGTGCCAGCAGCTTAGGACAGGGGACGGGACAGCCCCAGCATTTT. The encoded protein is CASSLGQGTGQPQHF.